Included here is one TCR beta chain sequence, with context. Its antigen is not identified. This entry is derived from a study of CXCR3-negative and CXCR3-positive naive CD8 T cells. Study-level background: For each library, about 1.5 +/- 0.3 million TRB reads were obtained, about 135 million in total.

Germline CDR1 reads LGHNA; CDR2 reads YSLEER. The CDR3 consists of 16 residues. Points from the study as a whole: Naive cells used TRBV-TRBJ genes in much the same way whether CXCR3-negative or CXCR3-positive; memory cells did not. Naive subsets did not differ in surface CD5, and TRB CDR3 properties served to infer TCR strength.

Each CD8+ T cell subset was sorted in triplicate, 330,000 or so cells each. The libraries of TRB cDNA were prepared using 5' RACE with UMI labels. TCRdb reprocessed the 5' RACE reads, with one entry per CDR3 protein and no DNA. This repertoire includes 20,000 to 25,000 distinct CDR3 sequences. The TCR sequence derives from a human donor in good health. Some clones in this sample may be carry-over from other donors' samples. Sample: memory CD8+ T cells from blood. V and J are TRBV4-3 and TRBJ2-6; TCRdb's D call, TRBD2, is unchecked because there is no DNA. CDR3 protein: CASSQEAGTGANVLTF.